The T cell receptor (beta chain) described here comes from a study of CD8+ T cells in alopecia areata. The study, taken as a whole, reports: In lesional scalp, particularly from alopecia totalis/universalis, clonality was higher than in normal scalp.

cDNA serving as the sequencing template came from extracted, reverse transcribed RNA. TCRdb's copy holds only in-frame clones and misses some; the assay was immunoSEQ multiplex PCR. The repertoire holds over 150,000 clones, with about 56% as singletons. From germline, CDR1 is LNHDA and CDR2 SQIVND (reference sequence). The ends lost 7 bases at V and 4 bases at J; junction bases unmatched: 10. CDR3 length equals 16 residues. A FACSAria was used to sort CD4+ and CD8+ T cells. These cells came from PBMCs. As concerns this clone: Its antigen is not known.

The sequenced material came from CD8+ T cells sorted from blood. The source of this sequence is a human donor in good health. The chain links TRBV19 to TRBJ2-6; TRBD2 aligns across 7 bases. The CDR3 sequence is CASTPRAGTGANVLTF. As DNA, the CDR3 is TGTGCCAGTACCCCCCGAGCGGGGACCGGGGCCAACGTCCTGACTTTC.